What follows are 10 T cell receptor beta chains derived from one specimen sequenced in a study of T-cell memory formation after mild COVID-19. TCRdb fed the 5' RACE reads into MiXCR, producing one record per CDR3 protein. Among approximately 350,000 distinct CDR3 sequences, around an eighth were seen once, and the ten largest hold about 22%. The sequenced sample was PBMCs or a T cell subset sorted from them (not recorded which). These receptor sequences come from a young man who had mild COVID-19 (a few samples of this study predate the infection). Cell type and time point are not known.

The rearrangement joins TRBV6-1 to TRBJ2-3, with 8 bases lining up with TRBD2. The CDR3 has 14 amino acids. CDR1 and CDR2 (germline): MNHNS, SASEGT. After removal of 8 bases from V and 4 bases from J, the junction contained 8 bases not matched to a gene. The CDR3 reads CASSPGGRSDTQYF. The CDR3 nucleotides read TGTGCCAGCTCCCCGGGGGGGCGGTCAGATACGCAGTATTTT.

The rearrangement links TRBV4-3 to TRBJ1-1, with D possibly TRBD1 on 6 matching bases. Germline V lookup: CDR1 LGHNA, CDR2 YSLEER. The CDR3 consists of 13 residues. With 4 bases removed from V and 6 bases from J, the gap between germline ends came to 12 bases. The CDR3 sequence: CASSPQGFAEAFF. In DNA form, the CDR3 reads TGCGCCAGCAGCCCACAGGGATTCGCTGAAGCTTTCTTT.

This clonotype has just a few counts. The chain is built from TRBV10-1 and TRBJ2-3; TRBD1 is a possible D gene (6 bases). The CDR3 is made up of 13 amino acids. CDR1 and CDR2 (germline): WNHNN, SYGVQD (reference sequence). Trimming cost V 8 bases and J 7 bases, with 16 bases left between them. The CDR3, as DNA: TGCGCCAGCGCTCGGCAGGGGTCATATACGCAGTATTTT. Its translation is CASARQGSYTQYF.

The V call is TRBV28, the J call TRBJ2-3; 11 bases are a match to TRBD2. Germline V gene sequence: CDR1 MDHEN, CDR2 SYDVKM. The CDR3 is made up of 15 amino acids. V shed 0 bases and J 6 bases; nucleotides not matched to a gene: 2. The CDR3 DNA reads TGTGCCAGCAGTTTATGGACTAGCGGGGTGGATACGCAGTATTTT. This encodes CASSLWTSGVDTQYF.

The CDR3 region is CASSLEWGQDIQYF. The CDR3 region has the DNA TGTGCCAGCAGCTTGGAATGGGGGCAGGACATTCAGTACTTC. J is TRBJ2-4 and V is TRBV5-5; D is possibly TRBD1 (6 bases). The CDR3 totals 14 residues. V lost 0 bases and J 8 bases, leaving 12 bases between the germline ends. Germline lookup yields CDR1 SGHKS and CDR2 YYEKEE (reference sequence). The full variable domain, completed using reference TRBV5-5 and TRBJ2-4, is DAGVTQSPTHLIKTRGQQVTLRCSPISGHKSVSWYQQVLGQGPQFIFQYYEKEERGRGNFPDRFSARQFPNYSSELNVNALLLGDSALYLCASSLEWGQDIQYFGAGTRLSVL.

This clonotype was seen only a few times. The gene calls are TRBV4-1 and TRBJ1-2; a weak D match, TRBD1 (5 bases). The germline CDR1 and CDR2 sequences are MGHRA and YSYEKL. The germline V and J ends were trimmed by 4 bases and 7 bases, with 10 bases remaining between them. The CDR3 contains 12 residues. As DNA, the CDR3 is TGCGCCAGCAGCCCGCGGGGGTTTGGCTACACCTTC. It is translated as CASSPRGFGYTF.

The V call is TRBV7-2, the J call TRBJ2-2; D not resolved. V was trimmed by 7 bases and J by 1 base, leaving 16 bases between them. Germline V CDR1 and CDR2: SGHTA, FQGNSA. The CDR3 covers 16 residues. CDR3 sequence: CASMLGPLRNTGELFF. CDR3 DNA sequence: TGTGCCAGCATGCTCGGGCCTCTCCGGAACACCGGGGAGCTGTTTTTT.

Here the CDR3 DNA reads TGTGCCAGCAGTTACCCCCCAGGTACCCAAGAGACCCAGTACTTC. Its protein product is CASSYPPGTQETQYF. V usage is TRBV6-2 or TRBV6-3 and J usage is TRBJ2-5; D remains unclear. This CDR3 region has 15 residues. Germline CDR1 is MNHEY and CDR2 is SVGEGT. V was trimmed by 2 bases and J by 1 base, leaving 11 bases between them.

This chain connects TRBV4-3 to TRBJ1-6; no clear D gene. V was trimmed by 3 bases and J by 7 bases, leaving 13 bases between them. Per the germline V gene, CDR1 is LGHNA and CDR2 is YSLEER. This CDR3 spans 15 amino acids. The CDR3, as DNA: TGCGCCAGCAGCCATTGGGAAATTTCCAATTCACCCCTCCACTTT. This translates into CASSHWEISNSPLHF.

This clonotype has more than one count but fewer than ten. The V call is TRBV7-9, the J call TRBJ2-7; either TRBD1 or TRBD2 may supply D (5 bases each). With 4 bases removed from V and 12 bases from J, the gap between germline ends came to 25 bases. The germline V gene encodes CDR1 SEHNR and CDR2 FQNEAQ (reference sequence). The CDR3 runs 15 residues. The CDR3 sequence: CASSSSRLRASGRYF. CDR3 coding DNA: TGTGCCAGCAGCTCCAGCCGACTCCGGGCCTCGGGGCGGTACTTC.